The source of this T cell receptor beta chain is a study of monozygotic twins with inflammatory bowel disease. Comments on this clonotype: Its cognate antigen is unknown.

During cDNA synthesis, UMIs that each contained a 6-nucleotide sample barcode were added by means of template switching. Following a re-call of the 5' RACE reads, TCRdb has one entry per CDR3 protein and lacks DNA. The repertoire table contains fewer than 450,000 distinct CDR3 sequences. Germline V lookup: CDR1 LGHNA, CDR2 YSLEER. The CDR3 is 15 residues long. General observations from the study: The data did not back a single strong IBD-associated clonotype or signal. Healthy twins shared more clonotypes with others than IBD patients, most markedly active ones.

This sequence joins TRBV4-3 and TRBJ1-4. The sample was blood. The clonotype was recovered from a human donor with ulcerative colitis or Crohn's disease, or a healthy co-twin of an affected twin (not recorded which). The CDR3 reads CASSQGGLGNEKLFF.